The rows below give T cell receptor beta chains drawn from one sample of a study of tumor-infiltrating lymphocytes in primary liver carcinoma. MiXCR, applied by TCRdb to the multiplex PCR reads, yields one record per CDR3 protein. The table lists just over 300,000 distinct CDR3 sequences, 50% to 60% of them singletons, with around 15% in the top ten. Sequenced input: peripheral blood. These receptor sequences come from a woman younger than 45 with primary liver carcinoma and hepatitis B virus infection. Both conserved end residues are part of each CDR3. The D gene is left open where the match is weak. The listing skips clone size in some rows; elsewhere it reads once, few, many or a size class.

clone_size j_call v_call d_call cdr3_aa cdr3_nt
. TRBJ2-7 TRBV29-1 . CSVGNMGEQYF TGCAGCGTGGGGAATATGGGGGAGCAGTACTTC
. TRBJ1-5 TRBV28 TRBD1 CASKLQRQGGNQPQHF TGTGCCAGCAAGTTGCAGCGCCAGGGGGGCAATCAGCCCCAGCATTTT
. TRBJ2-5 TRBV29-1 . CSATEWKETQYF TGCAGCGCTACGGAGTGGAAAGAGACCCAGTACTTC
. TRBJ1-2 TRBV6-1 TRBD1 CASSGEPGQGSYGHTF TGTGCCAGCAGTGGGGAGCCGGGACAGGGGTCCTATGGCCACACCTTC
. TRBJ2-2 TRBV24-1 TRBD1 CATSGDRNTGELFF TGTGCCACAAGTGGGGACAGGAACACCGGGGAGCTGTTTTTT
. TRBJ1-4 TRBV12-3/TRBV12-4 . CASGLPHIVGGRGGNEKLFF TGTGCCAGCGGTTTACCGCATATTGTCGGGGGAAGAGGGGGAAATGAAAAACTGTTTTTT
. TRBJ2-3 TRBV7-9 . CASSNQGAGTDTQYF TGTGCCAGCAGCAACCAAGGCGCAGGGACAGATACGCAGTATTTT
many TRBJ2-7 TRBV11-3 TRBD2 CASSFPRAGATYEQYF TGTGCCAGCAGCTTCCCCCGGGCGGGAGCGACCTACGAGCAGTACTTC
. TRBJ1-2 TRBV12-3/TRBV12-4 TRBD1 CASTSDRGWGYTF TGTGCCAGCACCTCGGACAGGGGCTGGGGCTACACTTTC
. TRBJ2-4 TRBV4-1 TRBD1 CASSQEWDREDLDLAKNIQYF TGCGCCAGCAGCCAAGAGTGGGACAGGGAAGATCTTGACCTAGCCAAAAACATTCAGTACTTC